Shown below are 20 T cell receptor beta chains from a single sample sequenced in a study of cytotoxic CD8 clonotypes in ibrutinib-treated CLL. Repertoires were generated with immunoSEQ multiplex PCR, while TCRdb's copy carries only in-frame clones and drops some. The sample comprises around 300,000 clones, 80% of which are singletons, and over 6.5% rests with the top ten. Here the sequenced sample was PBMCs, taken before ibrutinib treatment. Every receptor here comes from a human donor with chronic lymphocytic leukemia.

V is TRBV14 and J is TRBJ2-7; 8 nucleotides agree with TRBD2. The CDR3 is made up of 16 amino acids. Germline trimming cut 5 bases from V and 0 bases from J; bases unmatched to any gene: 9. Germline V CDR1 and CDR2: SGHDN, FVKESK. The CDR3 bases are TGTGCCAGCAGCAAAGGACTAGCCGTCCCCTCCTACGAGCAGTACTTC. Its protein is CASSKGLAVPSYEQYF.

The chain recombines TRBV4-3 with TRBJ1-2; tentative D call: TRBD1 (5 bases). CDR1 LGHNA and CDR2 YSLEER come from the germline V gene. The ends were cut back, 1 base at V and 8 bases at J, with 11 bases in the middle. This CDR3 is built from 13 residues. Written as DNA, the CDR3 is TGCGCCAGCAGCCAAGGTCGGGGCGCGGGCTACACCTTC. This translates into CASSQGRGAGYTF.

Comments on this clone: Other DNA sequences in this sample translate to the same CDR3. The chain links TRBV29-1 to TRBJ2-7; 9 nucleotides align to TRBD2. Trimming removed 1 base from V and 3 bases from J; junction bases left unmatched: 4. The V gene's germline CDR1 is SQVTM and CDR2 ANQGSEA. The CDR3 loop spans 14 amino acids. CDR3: CSVEVGSGSYEQYF. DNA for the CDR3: TGCAGCGTTGAAGTCGGTAGCGGGAGCTACGAGCAGTACTTC.

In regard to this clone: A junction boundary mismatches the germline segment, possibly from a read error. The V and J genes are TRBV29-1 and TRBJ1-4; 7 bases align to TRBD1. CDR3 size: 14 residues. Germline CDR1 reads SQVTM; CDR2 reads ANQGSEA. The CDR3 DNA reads TGCAGCGCTGAAGACAGGGCAACTAATGAAAAACTGTTTTTT. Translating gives CSAEDRATNEKLFF.

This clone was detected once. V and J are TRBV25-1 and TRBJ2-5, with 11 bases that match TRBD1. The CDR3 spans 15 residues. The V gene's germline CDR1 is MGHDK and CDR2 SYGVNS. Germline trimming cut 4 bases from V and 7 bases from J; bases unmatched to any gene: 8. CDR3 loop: CASSAASGTGGTQYF. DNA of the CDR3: TGTGCCAGCAGTGCAGCGTCCGGGACAGGGGGGACCCAGTACTTC.

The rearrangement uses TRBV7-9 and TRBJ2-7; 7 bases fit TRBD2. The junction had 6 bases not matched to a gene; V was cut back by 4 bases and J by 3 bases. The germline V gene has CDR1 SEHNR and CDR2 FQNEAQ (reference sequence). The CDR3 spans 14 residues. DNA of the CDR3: TGTGCCAGCAGCTGGATGGGCGGGAGCTACGAGCAGTACTTC. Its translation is CASSWMGGSYEQYF.

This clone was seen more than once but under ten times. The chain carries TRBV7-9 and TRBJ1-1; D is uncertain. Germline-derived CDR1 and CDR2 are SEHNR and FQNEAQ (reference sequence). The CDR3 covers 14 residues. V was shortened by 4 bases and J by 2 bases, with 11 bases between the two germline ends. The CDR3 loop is CASSSPWGNTEAFF. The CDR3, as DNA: TGTGCCAGCAGCTCACCGTGGGGAAACACTGAAGCTTTCTTT. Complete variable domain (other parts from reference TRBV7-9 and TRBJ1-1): DTGVSQNPRHKITKRGQNVTFRCDPISEHNRLYWYRQTLGQGPEFLTYFQNEAQLEKSRLLSDRFSAERPKGSFSTLEIQRTEQGDSAMYLCASSSPWGNTEAFFGQGTRLTVV.

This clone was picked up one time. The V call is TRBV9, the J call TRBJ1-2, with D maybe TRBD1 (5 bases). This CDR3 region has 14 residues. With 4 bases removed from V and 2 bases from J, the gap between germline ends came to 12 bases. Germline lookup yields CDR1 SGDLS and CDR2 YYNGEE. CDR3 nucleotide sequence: TGTGCCAGCAGCCCCAGGGCTTTGAACTATGGCTACACCTTC. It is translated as CASSPRALNYGYTF.

In nucleotides, the CDR3 is TGTGCCAGCAGTTCCCCAGGGGGCACGGTCCGCGGCTACACCTTC. It codes for CASSSPGGTVRGYTF. The rearrangement uses TRBV6-6 and TRBJ1-2; 8 bases map to TRBD1. The CDR3 has 15 residues. Germline V gives CDR1 MNHNY, CDR2 SVGAGI (reference sequence). Trimming cost V 4 bases and J 8 bases; bases outside gene matches: 12.

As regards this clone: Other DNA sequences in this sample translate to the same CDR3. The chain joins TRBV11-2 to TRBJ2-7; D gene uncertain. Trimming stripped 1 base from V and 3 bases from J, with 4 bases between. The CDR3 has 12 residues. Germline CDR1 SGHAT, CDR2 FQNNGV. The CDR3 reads CASSLALYEQYF. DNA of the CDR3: TGTGCCAGCAGCTTAGCTCTCTACGAGCAGTACTTC.

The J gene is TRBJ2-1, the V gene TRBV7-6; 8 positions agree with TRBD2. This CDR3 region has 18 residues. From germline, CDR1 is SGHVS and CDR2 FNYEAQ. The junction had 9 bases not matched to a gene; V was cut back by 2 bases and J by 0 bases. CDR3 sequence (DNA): TGTGCCAGCAGCTTACTCCGGGGGGGCTTGAGCTCCTACAATGAGCAGTTCTTC. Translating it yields CASSLLRGGLSSYNEQFF.

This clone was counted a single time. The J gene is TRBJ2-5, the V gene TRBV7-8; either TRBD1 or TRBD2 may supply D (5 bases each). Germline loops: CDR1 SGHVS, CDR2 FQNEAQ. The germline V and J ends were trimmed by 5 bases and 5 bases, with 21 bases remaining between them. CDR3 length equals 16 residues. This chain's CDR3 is CASSVLGVTGGETQYF. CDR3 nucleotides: TGTGCCAGCAGCGTACTAGGGGTAACAGGTGGCGAGACCCAGTACTTC. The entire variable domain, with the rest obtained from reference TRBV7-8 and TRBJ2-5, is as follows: GAGVSQSPRYKVAKRGQDVALRCDPISGHVSLFWYQQALGQGPEFLTYFQNEAQLDKSGLPSDRFFAERPEGSVSTLKIQRTQQEDSAVYLCASSVLGVTGGETQYFGPGTRLLVL.

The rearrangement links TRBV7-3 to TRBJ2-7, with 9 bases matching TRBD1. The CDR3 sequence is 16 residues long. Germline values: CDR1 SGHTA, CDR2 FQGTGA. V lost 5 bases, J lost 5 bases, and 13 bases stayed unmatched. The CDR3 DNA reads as TGTGCCAGCAGCCTTCAACCGGGACAGGGACTCAACGAGCAGTACTTC. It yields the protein CASSLQPGQGLNEQYF.

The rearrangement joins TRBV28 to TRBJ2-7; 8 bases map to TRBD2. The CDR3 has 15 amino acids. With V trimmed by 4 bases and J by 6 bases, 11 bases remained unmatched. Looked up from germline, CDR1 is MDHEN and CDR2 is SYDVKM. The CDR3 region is CASSSLGAGGPEQYF. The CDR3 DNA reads TGTGCCAGCAGTTCCCTTGGGGCGGGAGGTCCCGAGCAGTACTTC.

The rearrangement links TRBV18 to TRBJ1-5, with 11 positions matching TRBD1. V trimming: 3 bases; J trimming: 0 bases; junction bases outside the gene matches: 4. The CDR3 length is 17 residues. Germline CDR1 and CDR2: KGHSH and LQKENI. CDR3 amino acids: CASSPGDRGYSNQPQHF. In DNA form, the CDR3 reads TGTGCCAGCTCACCGGGGGACAGGGGGTATAGCAATCAGCCCCAGCATTTT.

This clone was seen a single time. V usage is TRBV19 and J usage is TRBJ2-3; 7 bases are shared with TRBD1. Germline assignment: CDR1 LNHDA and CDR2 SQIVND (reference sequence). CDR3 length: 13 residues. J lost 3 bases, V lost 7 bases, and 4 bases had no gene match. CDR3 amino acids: CASTGQLTDTQYF. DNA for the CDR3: TGTGCCAGTACGGGACAGTTAACAGATACGCAGTATTTT.

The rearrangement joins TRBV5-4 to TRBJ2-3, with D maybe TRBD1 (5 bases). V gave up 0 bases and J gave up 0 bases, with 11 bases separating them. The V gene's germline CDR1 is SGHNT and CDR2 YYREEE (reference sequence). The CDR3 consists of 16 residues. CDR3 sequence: CASSLGDRKSTDTQYF. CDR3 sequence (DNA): TGTGCCAGCAGCTTGGGAGACAGAAAAAGCACAGATACGCAGTATTTT.

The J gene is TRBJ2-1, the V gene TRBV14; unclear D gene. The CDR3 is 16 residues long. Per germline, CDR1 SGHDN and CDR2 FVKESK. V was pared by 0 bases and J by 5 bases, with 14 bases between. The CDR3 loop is CASSQDKGRVNNEQFF. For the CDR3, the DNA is TGTGCCAGCAGCCAAGACAAGGGCCGGGTAAACAATGAGCAGTTCTTC.

For the CDR3, the DNA is TGTGCCAGCTCAGCAAGACAGGGGAGCTCCTACAATGAGCAGTTCTTC. Translation: CASSARQGSSYNEQFF. The J gene is TRBJ2-1, the V gene TRBV18; 8 positions match TRBD1. CDR1 KGHSH and CDR2 LQKENI come from the germline V gene. This CDR3 is 16 amino acids long. J gave up 0 bases and V 5 bases, and 6 bases lay outside the gene matches. Using reference TRBV18 and TRBJ2-1 for the parts outside the CDR3, the full variable domain is NAGVMQNPRHLVRRRGQEARLRCSPMKGHSHVYWYRQLPEEGLKFMVYLQKENIIDESGMPKERFSAEFPKEGPSILRIQQVVRGDSAAYFCASSARQGSSYNEQFFGPGTRLTVL.

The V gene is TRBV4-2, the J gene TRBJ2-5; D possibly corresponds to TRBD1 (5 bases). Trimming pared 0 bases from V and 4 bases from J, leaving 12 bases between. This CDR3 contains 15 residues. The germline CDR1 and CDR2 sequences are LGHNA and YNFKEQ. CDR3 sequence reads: CASSQEKGPGETQYF. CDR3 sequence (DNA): TGTGCCAGCAGCCAAGAAAAGGGGCCGGGAGAGACCCAGTACTTC.